Ten or more counts support the clone carrying this TCR beta chain. What it binds is unknown. V shed 6 bases and J shed 0 bases, with 9 bases lying between them. The CDR3 totals 14 residues. Germline loops: CDR1 LNHNV, CDR2 YYDKDF (reference sequence). The unsorted libraries were generated from a total of 2 million PBMCs, which had been stored in RNAlater at -80 C. 5'RACE generated cDNA with 10-nucleotide random UMIs. TCRdb itself ran the 5' RACE reads through MiXCR, one entry per CDR3 protein. The sample includes about 30,000 distinct CDR3 sequences, roughly 15% of them seen just once. These data come from a study of neurological immune-mediated disorders. General study results and limits: The expanded clones of different subjects shared no CDR3 amino acid sequences (suggesting private repertoires in all groups). The study found the most TCR clonal expansion in HTLV-1-associated myelopathy and the least in multiple sclerosis, below healthy controls.

The chain is built from TRBV15 and TRBJ2-1; D remains unclear. The specimen sequenced was PBMCs. This clonotype was obtained from a man between 65 and 85 years old in good health. CDR3 sequence reads: CATRGPSSYNEQFF. The CDR3 bases are TGTGCCACCAGGGGTCCGAGCTCCTACAATGAGCAGTTCTTC.